This T cell receptor beta chain was sequenced for a study of blood T cell repertoires in COVID-19. V shed 1 base and J shed 7 bases, with 22 bases lying between them. Germline V gene sequence: CDR1 LNHDA, CDR2 SQIVND (reference sequence). This CDR3 region has 17 residues. The authors' processing: Estimation of nucleated cell counts was performed using reference gene primer amplification. Measured with immunoSEQ multiplex PCR; TCRdb has only the in-frame clones, and not every one. V and J calls and clone size follow that table, whereas D and trimming were derived from the DNA. This table holds 50,000 to 55,000 clones, 82% found once. Seattle's cohort entered during active infection and was followed longitudinally.

This chain uses TRBV19 with TRBJ2-5; maybe TRBD2 (5 bases). The clonotype comes from a man older than 75 with COVID-19, enrolled during active disease. Specimen: peripheral blood. Here the CDR3 DNA reads TGTGCCAGTAGTATAGGTCCTGAGGGAAACAAGTGGAGGACCCAGTACTTC. This sequence encodes CASSIGPEGNKWRTQYF.